The 27 T cell receptor beta chains listed next were all sequenced from one sample in a study of T cell repertoires in ileal Crohn's disease. Assay: immunoSEQ multiplex PCR; the TCRdb copy retains only in-frame clones and omits some. The sample includes thousands of clones, about four fifths of them seen just once. Sequencing input: ileal tissue. The source of these receptors is an adult with Crohn's disease.

V and J are TRBV7-9 and TRBJ1-4, with 8 bases fitting TRBD1. The germline gives CDR1 SEHNR, CDR2 FQNEAQ (reference sequence). V lost 3 bases to trimming and J lost 8 bases; unmatched junction nucleotides: 5. This CDR3 has 14 residues. DNA of the CDR3: TGTGCCAGCAGCTTGACCGGGACAGGCGAAAAACTGTTTTTT. It specifies CASSLTGTGEKLFF.

The rearrangement joins TRBV5-4 to TRBJ1-1; TRBD1 matches at 11 bases. Trimming took 3 bases from V and 0 from J; bases not matched to a gene: 7. CDR1 and CDR2 from the germline V gene are SGHNT and YYREEE (reference sequence). This CDR3 has 17 residues. This CDR3 reads CASSYSWTGGMNTEAFF. DNA of the CDR3: TGTGCCAGCAGCTACTCATGGACAGGGGGCATGAACACTGAAGCTTTCTTT.

The gene calls are TRBV7-2 and TRBJ2-3, with D possibly TRBD1 on 5 matching bases. The germline V and J ends were trimmed by 3 bases and 4 bases, with 8 bases remaining between them. Looked up from germline, CDR1 is SGHTA and CDR2 is FQGNSA. The CDR3 spans 13 residues. CDR3 nucleotides: TGTGCCAGCAGCTTTTCAGGGCCAGATACGCAGTATTTT. Protein product: CASSFSGPDTQYF.

This rearrangement joins TRBV15 to TRBJ2-3; D ambiguous. Trimming took 1 base from V and 0 from J, leaving 14 bases between them. The V gene's germline CDR1 is LNHNV and CDR2 YYDKDF (reference sequence). CDR3 length: 17 residues. This CDR3 reads CATSRVIGSLSTDTQYF. The CDR3 bases are TGTGCCACCAGCAGAGTTATAGGCTCATTGAGCACAGATACGCAGTATTTT.

CDR3 sequence (DNA): TGTGCCAGTACCTTACGGGGAATGGGAAATTCACCCCTCCACTTT. Translation gives CASTLRGMGNSPLHF. This chain links TRBV19 with TRBJ1-6; no clear D gene. CDR1 is LNHDA, CDR2 SQIVND, per germline (reference sequence). The V and J ends lost 7 bases and 7 bases respectively, with 17 bases between them. The CDR3 length is 15 residues.

This chain joins TRBV19 and TRBJ1-6; TRBD1 matches at 8 bases. CDR1 is LNHDA and CDR2 is SQIVND in the germline V gene (reference sequence). The CDR3 runs 13 residues. J gave up 6 bases and V 6 bases, and 1 base lay outside the gene matches. The CDR3 coding sequence is TGTGCCAGTAGGACAGGGGTTAATTCACCCCTCCACTTT. Translating gives CASRTGVNSPLHF.

The rearrangement uses TRBV5-1 and TRBJ2-1; the match to TRBD2 covers 10 bases. The CDR3 contains 14 residues. V dropped 5 bases and J dropped 5; count of bases not matched to a gene: 4. Germline V gene sequence: CDR1 SGHRS, CDR2 YFSETQ. The CDR3 protein is CASSFLAGDNEQFF. CDR3 coding DNA: TGCGCCAGCAGTTTCCTAGCGGGGGACAATGAGCAGTTCTTC. The whole variable domain, remainder taken from reference TRBV5-1 and TRBJ2-1, is KAGVTQTPRYLIKTRGQQVTLSCSPISGHRSVSWYQQTPGQGLQFLFEYFSETQRNKGNFPGRFSGRQFSNSRSEMNVSTLELGDSALYLCASSFLAGDNEQFFGPGTRLTVL.

This chain uses TRBV20-1 with TRBJ2-1; D possibly uses TRBD1 or TRBD2 (6 bases each). Germline CDR1 and CDR2: DFQATT and SNEGSKA (reference sequence). Deletions cut 3 bases from V and 8 bases from J, with 8 bases between. This CDR3 spans 11 amino acids. The CDR3 loop reads CSASGGDEQFF. The CDR3 DNA reads TGCAGTGCTAGCGGGGGCGATGAGCAGTTCTTC.

This clone was seen only once. The chain joins TRBV20-1 to TRBJ2-7; D is perhaps TRBD2 (5 bases). Germline CDR1 reads DFQATT; CDR2 reads SNEGSKA (reference sequence). Between the trimmed V and J ends, which lost 6 bases and 6 bases, there was a span of 12 bases. This CDR3 is 11 amino acids long. CDR3 region: CSASSKGEQYF. The DNA of the CDR3 is TGCAGTGCCTCTAGCAAGGGCGAGCAGTACTTC.

This clone has more than one count but fewer than ten. This sequence joins TRBV14 and TRBJ1-2, with 11 bases aligning to TRBD1. The J segment lost 4 bases and the V segment lost 4 bases, leaving 5 bases of the junction unmatched. Germline assignment: CDR1 SGHDN and CDR2 FVKESK. This CDR3 spans 15 amino acids. CDR3 protein: CASSLTGTGGYGYTF. CDR3 in DNA: TGTGCCAGCAGCCTAACCGGGACAGGGGGCTATGGCTACACCTTC.

The chain has TRBV6-6 and TRBJ1-3; no definite D call. The germline V gene has CDR1 MNHNY and CDR2 SVGAGI (reference sequence). V lost 6 bases and J 7 bases, leaving 10 bases between the germline ends. The CDR3 runs 12 residues. In DNA form, the CDR3 reads TGTGCCAGCAGCCCCCCCCTCAACACCATATATTTT. Amino acids: CASSPPLNTIYF.

V gene TRBV7-2 combines with J gene TRBJ1-5, with D possibly matching TRBD1 (5 bases). CDR1 SGHTA and CDR2 FQGNSA come from the germline V gene. V was trimmed by 2 bases and J by 4 bases, leaving 6 bases between them. The CDR3 spans 13 residues. CDR3 sequence (DNA): TGTGCCAGCAGCTTAAGGGGTAATCAGCCCCAGCATTTT. This encodes CASSLRGNQPQHF.

This CDR3 reads CASSRQGARNTEAFF. The DNA of the CDR3 is TGTGCCAGCAGTAGACAGGGGGCTCGAAACACTGAAGCTTTCTTT. This sequence joins TRBV2 and TRBJ1-1, with 10 bases aligning to TRBD1. V shed 5 bases, J shed 2 bases, and the junction held 5 bases outside the gene matches. Germline V CDR1 and CDR2: SNHLY, FYNNEI. CDR3 length equals 15 residues.

The chain links TRBV4-3 to TRBJ2-5; 11 nucleotides line up with TRBD2. The CDR3 consists of 16 residues. The ends lost 2 bases at V and 2 bases at J; junction bases unmatched: 4. CDR1 is LGHNA, CDR2 YSLEER, per germline. The chain's CDR3 is CASSQSGTSGQETQYF. The CDR3 DNA reads TGCGCCAGCAGCCAATCCGGGACTAGCGGACAAGAGACCCAGTACTTC.

The chain employs TRBV11-2 and TRBJ2-7; the match to TRBD1 covers 8 bases. Germline V CDR1 and CDR2: SGHAT, FQNNGV. This CDR3 has 15 residues. The V segment lost 5 bases and the J segment 2 bases; nucleotides outside the gene matches: 8. The CDR3 nucleotides are TGTGCCAGCAGCACTATGACAGGGGCACCCTACGAGCAGTACTTC. Translating gives CASSTMTGAPYEQYF.

This chain links TRBV4-1 with TRBJ2-7; 7 bases are shared with TRBD1. Germline V lookup: CDR1 MGHRA, CDR2 YSYEKL. CDR3 length: 15 amino acids. Trimming cost V 0 bases and J 3 bases; bases outside gene matches: 5. CDR3 sequence reads: CASSQDSPGGYEQYF. In DNA, the CDR3 is TGCGCCAGCAGCCAAGATAGTCCAGGGGGCTACGAGCAGTACTTC.

The chain recombines TRBV18 with TRBJ2-7, with D possibly being TRBD2 (6 bases). Germline CDR1 KGHSH, CDR2 LQKENI. CDR3 length equals 16 residues. The V end was cut by 4 bases, the J end by 0 bases, with 16 bases between. The DNA of the CDR3 is TGTGCCAGCTCACGAGGAGGGGCTCTTAACTCCTACGAGCAGTACTTC. Residues: CASSRGGALNSYEQYF. Full variable domain (outside the CDR3, taken from reference TRBV18 and TRBJ2-7): NAGVMQNPRHLVRRRGQEARLRCSPMKGHSHVYWYRQLPEEGLKFMVYLQKENIIDESGMPKERFSAEFPKEGPSILRIQQVVRGDSAAYFCASSRGGALNSYEQYFGPGTRLTVT.

The rearrangement joins TRBV30 to TRBJ2-1; 7 nucleotides agree with TRBD1. J was trimmed by 9 bases and V by 0 bases; bases with no gene match: 2. The CDR3 consists of 12 residues. Germline values: CDR1 GTSNPN, CDR2 SVGIG (reference sequence). CDR3 DNA: TGTGCCTGGAGTGTAGGGGGCGGTGAGCAGTTCTTC. It encodes CAWSVGGGEQFF.

The table lists this clone with a count of one. This rearrangement joins TRBV28 to TRBJ1-3, with a possible D match to TRBD1 (5 bases). CDR3 size: 16 residues. Per the germline V gene, CDR1 is MDHEN and CDR2 is SYDVKM. Between the trimmed V and J ends, which lost 4 bases and 0 bases, there was a span of 13 bases. CDR3 in DNA: TGTGCCAGCAGTTCCCCGGGACCGAACTCTGGAAACACCATATATTTT. It codes for CASSSPGPNSGNTIYF.

The rearrangement uses TRBV27 and TRBJ1-6; D is perhaps TRBD1 (5 bases). CDR1 and CDR2 (germline): MNHEY, SMNVEV (reference sequence). CDR3 length: 15 residues. Trimming shortened V by 0 bases and J by 8 bases, and 11 bases separated the two germline ends. This chain's CDR3 is CASSLSRGAYSPLHF. CDR3 coding DNA: TGTGCCAGCAGTTTATCGAGGGGTGCATATTCACCCCTCCACTTT.

The V call is TRBV7-8, the J call TRBJ1-5; 8 positions match TRBD1. V shed 1 base and J 4 bases; nucleotides not matched to a gene: 12. The CDR3 loop spans 18 amino acids. CDR1 SGHVS and CDR2 FQNEAQ come from the germline V gene. The CDR3 DNA is TGTGCCAGCAGCTTAGGGGTCCGGGCAGGGGGCTTAAATCAGCCCCAGCATTTT. It is translated as CASSLGVRAGGLNQPQHF.

The chain couples TRBV9 to TRBJ2-7, with 10 bases fitting TRBD1. CDR1 is SGDLS, CDR2 YYNGEE, per germline. CDR3 size: 16 residues. Unmatched junction bases numbered 6, after V lost 0 bases and J lost 3 bases. As DNA, the CDR3 is TGTGCCAGCAGCGTAGGGACCGGGACAGGGGACTACGAGCAGTACTTC. This translates into CASSVGTGTGDYEQYF.

The J gene is TRBJ2-5, the V gene TRBV5-1; 8 nucleotides align to TRBD2. CDR3 length: 15 residues. V lost 5 bases and J lost 5; bases outside the gene matches: 11. CDR1 SGHRS and CDR2 YFSETQ come from the germline V gene. The CDR3 nucleotides are TGCGCCAGCAGAGGCCGGGAGGGCCTTTTGGAGACCCAGTACTTC. Translating gives CASRGREGLLETQYF.

The chain has TRBV28 and TRBJ2-1, with a possible D match to TRBD2 (6 bases). The V gene lost 2 bases and the J gene lost 6 bases, with 14 bases spanning the gap. CDR1 and CDR2 from the germline V gene are MDHEN and SYDVKM. The CDR3 extends over 15 amino acids. Here the CDR3 DNA reads TGTGCCAGCAGTTTACGGGGGACTCTATCCAATGAGCAGTTCTTC. Its protein product is CASSLRGTLSNEQFF.

The chain couples TRBV19 to TRBJ2-3; 9 positions match TRBD2. The germline V gene encodes CDR1 LNHDA and CDR2 SQIVND (reference sequence). There are 15 residues in the CDR3. The ends lost 6 bases at V and 2 bases at J; junction bases unmatched: 6. CDR3 amino acids: CASRSGGSYTDTQYF. The DNA of the CDR3 is TGTGCCAGTAGGAGCGGGGGGTCGTACACAGATACGCAGTATTTT.

V gene TRBV6-6 combines with J gene TRBJ1-2; the match to TRBD1 covers 7 bases. V trimming: 0 bases; J trimming: 7 bases; junction bases outside the gene matches: 8. Per germline, CDR1 MNHNY and CDR2 SVGAGI (reference sequence). The CDR3 has 15 amino acids. The CDR3 reads CASSYSVEGALGYTF. The CDR3 DNA sequence: TGTGCCAGCAGTTACTCAGTAGAGGGGGCGCTTGGCTACACCTTC.

V usage is TRBV2 and J usage is TRBJ1-6, with 7 bases that match TRBD1. J lost 13 bases, V lost 1 base, and 7 bases had no gene match. The CDR3 contains 14 residues. The V gene's germline CDR1 is SNHLY and CDR2 FYNNEI. CDR3 in amino acids: CASSEGQGFPPLHF. In DNA form, the CDR3 reads TGTGCCAGCAGTGAAGGACAGGGTTTTCCCCCCCTCCACTTT. Together with reference TRBV2 and TRBJ1-6, the CDR3 gives the full variable domain: EPEVTQTPSHQVTQMGQEVILRCVPISNHLYFYWYRQILGQKVEFLVSFYNNEISEKSEIFDDQFSVERPDGSNFTLKIRSTKLEDSAMYFCASSEGQGFPPLHFGNGTRLTVT.